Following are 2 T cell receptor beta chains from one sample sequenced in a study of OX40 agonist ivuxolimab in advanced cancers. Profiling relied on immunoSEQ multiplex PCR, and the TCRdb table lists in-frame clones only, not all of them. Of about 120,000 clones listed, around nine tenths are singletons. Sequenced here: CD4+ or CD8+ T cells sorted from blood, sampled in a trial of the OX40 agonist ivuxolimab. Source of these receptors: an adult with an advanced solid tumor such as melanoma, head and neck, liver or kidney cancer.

The CDR3 region is CASSSFLAGPYEQYF. CDR3 DNA: TGTGCCAGCAGCTCTTTTCTAGCGGGCCCCTACGAGCAGTACTTC. This chain links TRBV5-4 with TRBJ2-7, with 8 bases that match TRBD2. This CDR3 comprises 15 residues. With V trimmed by 3 bases and J by 2 bases, 7 bases remained unmatched. Germline V gene sequence: CDR1 SGHNT, CDR2 YYREEE (reference sequence).

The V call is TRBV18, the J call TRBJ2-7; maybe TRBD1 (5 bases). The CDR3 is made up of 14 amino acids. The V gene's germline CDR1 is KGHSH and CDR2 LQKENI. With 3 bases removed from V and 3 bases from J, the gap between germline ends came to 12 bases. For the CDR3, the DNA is TGTGCCAGCTCACCGAATCAGGGCTACTACGAGCAGTACTTC. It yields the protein CASSPNQGYYEQYF.